This TCR beta chain was sequenced in a study of blood T cells in healthy people across ages. Findings and limits, study-wide: Per million T cells, TCR beta diversity dropped roughly linearly as age increased.

Next came a second PCR, run for about 7 to 12 cycles, which used a sample-barcoded 5' primer along with a J-beta primer mix. TCRdb reprocessed the 5' RACE reads with MiXCR, giving one entry per CDR3 protein. Here the sample spans fewer than 900,000 distinct CDR3 sequences, approximately 50% being singletons. This CDR3 comprises 15 residues. V was cut by 0 bases and J by 5 bases, with 13 bases left in between. CDR1 is LNHNV and CDR2 is YYDKDF in the germline V gene (reference sequence). Only a few counts were recorded for this clonotype. Antigen: not known. The chain links TRBV15 to TRBJ1-2, with D uncertain. The TCR sequence derives from a woman aged 55-69 years in good health. Sequencing was carried out using blood. CDR3 bases: TGTGCCACCAGCAGAGATTCCGGCAGGCTGTATGGCTACACCTTC. Protein: CATSRDSGRLYGYTF.